The 4 T cell receptor beta chains given below trace back to one sample, sequenced in a study of human T cells and chemical hapten exposure. Time point defined: patch test 1, 2 weeks after DPC sensitization. Specified treatment: therapeutic diphenylcyclopropenone sensitization with weekly scalp DPC. MiXCR was run by TCRdb on the RACE reads, yielding one entry per CDR3 protein. Of about 340,000 distinct CDR3 sequences listed, about 7% are singletons. This material consisted of whole blood, taken in connection with sensitization to the hapten diphenylcyclopropenone (DPC). The origin of the receptors is a woman aged 18-30 years with alopecia areata. Some clones in this sample may be carry-over from other donors' samples.

This clonotype came up a few times. The V and J genes are TRBV7-2 and TRBJ2-7; D is undetermined. V gave up 3 bases and J gave up 2 bases, with 14 bases separating them. This CDR3 comprises 15 residues. Germline-derived CDR1 and CDR2 are SGHTA and FQGNSA. The CDR3 is CASSFRSNTPYEQYF. The CDR3 bases are TGTGCCAGCAGCTTCAGGTCTAACACTCCCTACGAGCAGTACTTC. Supplemented by reference TRBV7-2 and TRBJ2-7, the full variable domain reads GAGVSQSPSNKVTEKGKDVELRCDPISGHTALYWYRQSLGQGLEFLIYFQGNSAPDKSGLPSDRFSAERTGGSVSTLTIQRTQQEDSAVYLCASSFRSNTPYEQYFGPGTRLTVT.

This clonotype appeared a few times. The chain uses TRBV20-1 and TRBJ1-5, with D tentatively TRBD1 (6 bases). This CDR3 contains 12 residues. Germline V gene lookup returns CDR1 DFQATT and CDR2 SNEGSKA (reference sequence). V dropped 6 bases and J dropped 7 bases, with 13 bases sitting between them. The CDR3 region has the DNA TGCAGTGCCCTCCAGGGGCTACAGCCCCAGCATTTT. Protein product: CSALQGLQPQHF.

This clonotype was seen only a few times. The genes are TRBV3-1 and TRBJ2-1; D might be TRBD2 (6 bases). V was cut by 2 bases and J by 6 bases, with 11 bases left in between. Per germline, CDR1 LGHDT and CDR2 YNNKEL (reference sequence). The CDR3 has 14 residues. The CDR3 sequence is CASSQTTRLNEQFF. The CDR3 DNA is TGTGCCAGCAGCCAAACGACTAGGCTCAATGAGCAGTTCTTC.

This clonotype has just a few counts. The V and J genes are TRBV10-3 and TRBJ2-7, with 11 bases aligning to TRBD1. CDR3 size: 14 residues. Germline V CDR1 and CDR2: ENHRY, SYGVKD. The V and J ends lost 4 bases and 3 bases, in that order; junction bases with no gene match: 2. The CDR3 coding sequence is TGTGCCATCAGTGGGGACAGGGGGAACTACGAGCAGTACTTC. It is translated as CAISGDRGNYEQYF.